This T cell receptor beta chain was found in a study of blood T cell repertoires in COVID-19. Study-wide context: COVID-19 samples collected from the United States, Italy and Spain covered acute and convalescent phases. The analysed material was cDNA or gDNA that came from T cells, B-cell-depleted T cells, or PBMCs.

Per the original data handling: Estimated nucleated cell counts came from reference gene primer amplification. Data came from immunoSEQ multiplex PCR; TCRdb stores just in-frame clones and leaves some out. That table furnishes V, J and clone size, whereas the DNA furnished D and trimming. Here the sample spans 70,000 to 75,000 clones, over 75% being singletons. The CDR3 is made up of 17 amino acids. Unmatched junction bases numbered 9, after V lost 9 bases and J lost 0 bases. Germline CDR1 reads SGHRS; CDR2 reads YFSETQ. Sequenced input: peripheral blood. This TCR was sampled from a human donor in a cohort sampled during active COVID-19. The V call is TRBV5-1, the J call TRBJ2-6, with 10 bases fitting TRBD1. CDR3 sequence (DNA): TGCGCCACGGCACGGGGACAGGGGAACTCTGGGGCCAACGTCCTGACTTTC. This gives the protein CATARGQGNSGANVLTF.